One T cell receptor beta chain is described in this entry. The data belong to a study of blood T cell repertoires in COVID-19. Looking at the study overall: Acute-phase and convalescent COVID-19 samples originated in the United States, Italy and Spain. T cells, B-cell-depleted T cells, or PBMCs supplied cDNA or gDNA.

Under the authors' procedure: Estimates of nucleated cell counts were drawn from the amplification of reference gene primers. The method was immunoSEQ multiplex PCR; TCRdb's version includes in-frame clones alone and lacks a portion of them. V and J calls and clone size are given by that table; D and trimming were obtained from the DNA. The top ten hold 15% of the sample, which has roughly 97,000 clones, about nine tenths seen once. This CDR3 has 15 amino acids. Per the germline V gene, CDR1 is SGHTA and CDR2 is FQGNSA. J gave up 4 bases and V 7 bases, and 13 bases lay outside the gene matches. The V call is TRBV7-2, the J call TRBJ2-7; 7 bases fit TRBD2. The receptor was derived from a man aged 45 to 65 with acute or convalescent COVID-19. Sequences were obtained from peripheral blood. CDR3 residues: CASKRLSGTFYEQYF. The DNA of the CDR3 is TGTGCCAGCAAGCGGTTAAGCGGGACCTTTTACGAGCAGTACTTC.